This TCR beta chain was sequenced for a study of blood T cell repertoires in COVID-19. For the study at large: Specimens from acute and convalescent COVID-19 originated in the United States, Italy and Spain. Nucleic acid was either cDNA or gDNA, and it came from T cells, B-cell-depleted T cells, or PBMCs.

The CDR3 extends over 16 amino acids. The germline V gene has CDR1 LGHNT and CDR2 FRNRAP. V lost 7 bases to trimming and J lost 4 bases; unmatched junction nucleotides: 14. Data came from immunoSEQ multiplex PCR; TCRdb stores just in-frame clones and leaves some out. This table holds about 200,000 clones, more than 75% found once. The sequencing input was peripheral blood. The sequence came from a woman aged 40 to 50 with COVID-19, enrolled during active disease. V is TRBV12-5 and J is TRBJ2-5, with 8 bases identical to TRBD1. The chain's CDR3 is CASATGVRGRAETQYF. The CDR3 DNA is TGTGCTAGTGCTACGGGTGTCAGGGGGCGCGCAGAGACCCAGTACTTC.